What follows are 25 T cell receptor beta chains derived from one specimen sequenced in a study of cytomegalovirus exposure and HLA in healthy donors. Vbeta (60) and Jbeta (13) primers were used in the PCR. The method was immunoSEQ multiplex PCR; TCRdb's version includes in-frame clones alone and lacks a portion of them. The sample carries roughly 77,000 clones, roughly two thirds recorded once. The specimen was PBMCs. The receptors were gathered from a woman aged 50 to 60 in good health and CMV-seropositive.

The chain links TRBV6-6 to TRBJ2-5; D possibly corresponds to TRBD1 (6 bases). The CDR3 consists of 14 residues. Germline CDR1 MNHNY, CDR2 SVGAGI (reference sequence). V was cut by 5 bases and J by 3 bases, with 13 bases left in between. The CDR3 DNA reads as TGTGCCAGCAGTAACAGGGCTTGGAAAGAGACCCAGTACTTC. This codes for CASSNRAWKETQYF.

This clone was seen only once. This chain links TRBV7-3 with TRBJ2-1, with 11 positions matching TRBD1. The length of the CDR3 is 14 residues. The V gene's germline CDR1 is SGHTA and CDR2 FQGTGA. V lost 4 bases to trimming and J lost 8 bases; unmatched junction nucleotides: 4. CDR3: CASSSDRGRDEQFF. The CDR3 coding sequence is TGTGCCAGCAGCTCGGACAGGGGGCGGGATGAGCAGTTCTTC.

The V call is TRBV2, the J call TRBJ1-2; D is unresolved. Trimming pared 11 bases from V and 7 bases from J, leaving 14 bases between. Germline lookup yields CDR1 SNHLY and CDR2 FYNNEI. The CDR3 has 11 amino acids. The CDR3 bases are TGTGCCGATCACTCGGGGTTTGGCTACACCTTC. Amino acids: CADHSGFGYTF.

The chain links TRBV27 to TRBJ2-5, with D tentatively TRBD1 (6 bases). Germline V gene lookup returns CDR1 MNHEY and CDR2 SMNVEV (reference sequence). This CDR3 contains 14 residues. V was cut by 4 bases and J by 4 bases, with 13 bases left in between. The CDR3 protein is CASSSGQLRETQYF. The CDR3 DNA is TGTGCCAGCAGTTCGGGACAACTGCGAGAGACCCAGTACTTC.

In DNA form, the CDR3 reads TGTGCCAGCAGTGAATTGGAGGGACGGAGCAATCAGCCCCAGCATTTT. Encoded protein: CASSELEGRSNQPQHF. V gene TRBV2 combines with J gene TRBJ1-5; the D gene is possibly TRBD1 (5 bases). The V end lost 2 bases, the J end lost 1 base, and 12 bases lay between the germline ends. CDR1 is SNHLY, CDR2 FYNNEI, per germline. CDR3 length equals 16 residues.

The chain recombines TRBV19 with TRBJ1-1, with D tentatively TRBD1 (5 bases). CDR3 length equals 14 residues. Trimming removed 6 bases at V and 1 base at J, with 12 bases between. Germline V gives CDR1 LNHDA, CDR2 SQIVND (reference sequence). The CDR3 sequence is CASSQGMGNTEAFF. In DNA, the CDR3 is TGTGCCAGTAGCCAGGGTATGGGGAACACTGAAGCTTTCTTT.

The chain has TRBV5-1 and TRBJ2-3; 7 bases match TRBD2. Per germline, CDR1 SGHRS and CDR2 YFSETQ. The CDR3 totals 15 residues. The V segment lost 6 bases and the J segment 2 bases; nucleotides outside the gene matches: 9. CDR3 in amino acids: CASTITGTITDTQYF. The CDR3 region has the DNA TGCGCCAGCACCATTACCGGGACTATCACAGATACGCAGTATTTT. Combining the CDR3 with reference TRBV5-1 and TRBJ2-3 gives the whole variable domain KAGVTQTPRYLIKTRGQQVTLSCSPISGHRSVSWYQQTPGQGLQFLFEYFSETQRNKGNFPGRFSGRQFSNSRSEMNVSTLELGDSALYLCASTITGTITDTQYFGPGTRLTVL.

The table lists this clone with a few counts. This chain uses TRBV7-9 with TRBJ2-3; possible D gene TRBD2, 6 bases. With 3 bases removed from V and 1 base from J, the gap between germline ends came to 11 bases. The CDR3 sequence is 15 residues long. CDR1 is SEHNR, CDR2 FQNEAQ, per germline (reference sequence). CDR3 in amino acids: CASSFGGDGTDTQYF. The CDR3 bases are TGTGCCAGCAGCTTCGGCGGGGATGGCACAGATACGCAGTATTTT.

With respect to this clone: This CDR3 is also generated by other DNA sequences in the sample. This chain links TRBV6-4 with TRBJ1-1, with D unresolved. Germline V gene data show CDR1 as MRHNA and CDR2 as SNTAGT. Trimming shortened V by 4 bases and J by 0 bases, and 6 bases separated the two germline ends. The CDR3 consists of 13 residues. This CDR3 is CASSVNLNTEAFF. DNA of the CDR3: TGTGCCAGCAGTGTCAACTTGAACACTGAAGCTTTCTTT.

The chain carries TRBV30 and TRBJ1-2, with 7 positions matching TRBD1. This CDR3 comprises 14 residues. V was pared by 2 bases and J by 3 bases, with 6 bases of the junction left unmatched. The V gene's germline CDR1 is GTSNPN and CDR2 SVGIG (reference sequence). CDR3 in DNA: TGTGCCTGGAGTAAAGGGGGCGAAGACTATGGCTACACCTTC. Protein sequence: CAWSKGGEDYGYTF.

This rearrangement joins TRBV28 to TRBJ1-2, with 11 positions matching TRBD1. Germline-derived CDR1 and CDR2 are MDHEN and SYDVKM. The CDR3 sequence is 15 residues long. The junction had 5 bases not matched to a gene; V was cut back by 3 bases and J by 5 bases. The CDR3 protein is CASSFEDRGQYGYTF. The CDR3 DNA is TGTGCCAGCAGTTTCGAGGACAGGGGGCAATATGGCTACACCTTC.

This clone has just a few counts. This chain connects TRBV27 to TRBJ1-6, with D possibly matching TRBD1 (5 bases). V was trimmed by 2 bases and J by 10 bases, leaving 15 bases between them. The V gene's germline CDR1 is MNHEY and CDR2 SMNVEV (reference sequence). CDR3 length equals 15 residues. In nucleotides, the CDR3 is TGTGCCAGCAGTTTAAGTAGGGGTTTGGTCTCACCCCTCCACTTT. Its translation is CASSLSRGLVSPLHF.

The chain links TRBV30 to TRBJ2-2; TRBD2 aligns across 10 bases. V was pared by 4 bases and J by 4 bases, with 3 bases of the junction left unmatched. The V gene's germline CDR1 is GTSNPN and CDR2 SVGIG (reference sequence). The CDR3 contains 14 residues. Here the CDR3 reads CAWTVAGGTGELFF. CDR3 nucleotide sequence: TGTGCCTGGACCGTAGCGGGGGGCACCGGGGAGCTGTTTTTT.

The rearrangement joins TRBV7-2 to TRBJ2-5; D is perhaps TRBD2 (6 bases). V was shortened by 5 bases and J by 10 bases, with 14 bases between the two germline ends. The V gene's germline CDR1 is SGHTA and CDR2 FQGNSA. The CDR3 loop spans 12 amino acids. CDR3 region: CASSIGTSNQYF. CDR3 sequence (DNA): TGTGCCAGCAGCATCGGGACTTCCAACCAGTACTTC.

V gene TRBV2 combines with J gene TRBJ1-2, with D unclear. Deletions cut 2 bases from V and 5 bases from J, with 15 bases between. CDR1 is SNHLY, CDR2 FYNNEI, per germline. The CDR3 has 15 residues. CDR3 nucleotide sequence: TGTGCCAGCAGTGAATTCCGGACTCCGGATTATGGCTACACCTTC. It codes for CASSEFRTPDYGYTF.

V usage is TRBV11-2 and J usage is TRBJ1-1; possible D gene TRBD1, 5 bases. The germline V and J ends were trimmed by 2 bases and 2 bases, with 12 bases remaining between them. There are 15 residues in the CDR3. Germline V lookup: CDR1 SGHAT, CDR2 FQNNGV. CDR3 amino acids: CASSLMTQGNTEAFF. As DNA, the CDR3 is TGTGCCAGCAGCTTAATGACCCAGGGTAACACTGAAGCTTTCTTT.

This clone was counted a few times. The CDR3 region is CASSWSAGGYTDTQYF. DNA of the CDR3: TGTGCCAGCAGTTGGTCCGCGGGGGGATACACAGATACGCAGTATTTT. V gene TRBV28 combines with J gene TRBJ2-3, with 8 bases identical to TRBD2. Germline CDR1 and CDR2: MDHEN and SYDVKM. There are 16 residues in the CDR3. Trimming took 4 bases from V and 2 from J; bases not matched to a gene: 8. The full variable domain, with the rest looked up from reference TRBV28 and TRBJ2-3, is DVKVTQSSRYLVKRTGEKVFLECVQDMDHENMFWYRQDPGLGLRLIYFSYDVKMKEKGDIPEGYSVSREKKERFSLILESASTNQTSMYLCASSWSAGGYTDTQYFGPGTRLTVL.

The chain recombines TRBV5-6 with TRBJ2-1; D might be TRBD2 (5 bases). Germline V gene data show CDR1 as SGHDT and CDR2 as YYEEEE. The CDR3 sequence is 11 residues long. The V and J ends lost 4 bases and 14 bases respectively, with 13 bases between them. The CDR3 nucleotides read TGTGCCAGCAGCCGGGGTTTTATTAAGTTCTTC. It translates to CASSRGFIKFF.

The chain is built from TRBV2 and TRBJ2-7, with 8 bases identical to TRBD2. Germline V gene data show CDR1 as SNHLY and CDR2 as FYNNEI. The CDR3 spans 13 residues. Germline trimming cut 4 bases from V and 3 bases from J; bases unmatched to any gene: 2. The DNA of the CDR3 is TGTGCCAGCAGTGTAGCGGGGCACTACGAGCAGTACTTC. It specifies CASSVAGHYEQYF.

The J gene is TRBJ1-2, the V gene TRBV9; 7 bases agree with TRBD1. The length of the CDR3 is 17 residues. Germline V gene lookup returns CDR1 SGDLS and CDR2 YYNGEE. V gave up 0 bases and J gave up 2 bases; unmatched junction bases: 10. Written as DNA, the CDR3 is TGTGCCAGCAGCGTAGGCGTGACAGGGTTCCAAAACTATGGCTACACCTTC. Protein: CASSVGVTGFQNYGYTF.

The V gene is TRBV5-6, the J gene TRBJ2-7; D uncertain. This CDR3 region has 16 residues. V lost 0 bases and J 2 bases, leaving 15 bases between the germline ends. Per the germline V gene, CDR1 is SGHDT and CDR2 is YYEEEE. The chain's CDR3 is CASSLVRFGFTYEQYF. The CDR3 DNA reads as TGTGCCAGCAGCTTGGTGAGGTTCGGATTCACCTACGAGCAGTACTTC.

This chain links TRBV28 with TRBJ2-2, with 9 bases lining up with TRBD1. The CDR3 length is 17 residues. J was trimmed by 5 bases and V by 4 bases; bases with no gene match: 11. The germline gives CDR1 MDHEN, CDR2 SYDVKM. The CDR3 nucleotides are TGTGCCAGCAGTTCGTCCGCCTGGGACAGGGTAACCGGGGAGCTGTTTTTT. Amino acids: CASSSSAWDRVTGELFF.

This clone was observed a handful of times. The CDR3 DNA reads TGTGCCAGCAGCTCGACAGATTCGACTAATGAAAAACTGTTTTTT. Its protein product is CASSSTDSTNEKLFF. The J gene is TRBJ1-4, the V gene TRBV9; D possibly corresponds to TRBD1 (5 bases). Germline V gene lookup returns CDR1 SGDLS and CDR2 YYNGEE. V shed 4 bases and J shed 2 bases, with 12 bases lying between them. This CDR3 spans 15 amino acids. The full variable domain, in which reference TRBV9 and TRBJ1-4 provide the parts outside the CDR3, is DSGVTQTPKHLITATGQRVTLRCSPRSGDLSVYWYQQSLDQGLQFLIQYYNGEERAKGNILERFSAQQFPDLHSELNLSSLELGDSALYFCASSSTDSTNEKLFFGSGTQLSVL.

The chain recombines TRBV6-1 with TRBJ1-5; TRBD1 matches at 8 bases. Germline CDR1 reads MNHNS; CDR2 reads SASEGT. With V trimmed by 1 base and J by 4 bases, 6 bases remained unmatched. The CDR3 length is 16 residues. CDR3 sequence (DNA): TGTGCCAGCAGTGAAGGGACAGGGTGGAGGAATCAGCCCCAGCATTTT. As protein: CASSEGTGWRNQPQHF.

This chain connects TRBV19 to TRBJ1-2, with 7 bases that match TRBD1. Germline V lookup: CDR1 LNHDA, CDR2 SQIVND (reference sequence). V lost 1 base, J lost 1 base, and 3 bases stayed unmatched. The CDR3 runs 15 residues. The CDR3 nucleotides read TGTGCCAGTAGTATAGGTGCAGGGGGTAACTATGGCTACACCTTC. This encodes CASSIGAGGNYGYTF.